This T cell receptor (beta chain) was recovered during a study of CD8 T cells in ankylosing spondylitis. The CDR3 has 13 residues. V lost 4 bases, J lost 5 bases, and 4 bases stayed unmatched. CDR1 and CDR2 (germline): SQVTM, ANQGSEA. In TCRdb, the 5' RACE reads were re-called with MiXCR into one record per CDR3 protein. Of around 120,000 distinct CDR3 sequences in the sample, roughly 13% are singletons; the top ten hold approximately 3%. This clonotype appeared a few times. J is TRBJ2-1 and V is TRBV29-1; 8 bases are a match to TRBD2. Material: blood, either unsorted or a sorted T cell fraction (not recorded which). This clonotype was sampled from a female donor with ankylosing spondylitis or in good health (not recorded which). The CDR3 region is CSVAPRGDNEQFF. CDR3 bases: TGCAGCGTTGCCCCGCGGGGGGACAATGAGCAGTTCTTC.